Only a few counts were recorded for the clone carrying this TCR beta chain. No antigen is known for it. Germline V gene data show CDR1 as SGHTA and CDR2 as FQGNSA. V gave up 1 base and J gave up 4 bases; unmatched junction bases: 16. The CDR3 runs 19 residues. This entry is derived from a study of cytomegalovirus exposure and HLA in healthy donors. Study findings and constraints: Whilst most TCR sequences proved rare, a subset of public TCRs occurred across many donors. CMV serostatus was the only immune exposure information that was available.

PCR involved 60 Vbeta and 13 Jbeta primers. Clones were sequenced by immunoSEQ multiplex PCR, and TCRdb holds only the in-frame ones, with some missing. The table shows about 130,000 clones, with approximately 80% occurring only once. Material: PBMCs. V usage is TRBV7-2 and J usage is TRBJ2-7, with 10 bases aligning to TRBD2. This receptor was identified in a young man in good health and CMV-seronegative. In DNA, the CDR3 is TGTGCCAGCAGCTTAGGGCCTAGCGGGAGTGTTTCGTTACTGTACGAGCAGTACTTC. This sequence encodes CASSLGPSGSVSLLYEQYF. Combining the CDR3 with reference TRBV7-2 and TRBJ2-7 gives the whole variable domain GAGVSQSPSNKVTEKGKDVELRCDPISGHTALYWYRQSLGQGLEFLIYFQGNSAPDKSGLPSDRFSAERTGGSVSTLTIQRTQQEDSAVYLCASSLGPSGSVSLLYEQYFGPGTRLTVT.